This TCR beta chain was recorded in a study of cytomegalovirus exposure and HLA in healthy donors. The overall study: Both the approximately 130 validation repertoires and the approximately 620 first-cohort repertoires used the same platform, as reported by a later analysis. Overall study findings and caveats: Subsequent analysis showed first-cohort TCR clusters tending to co-occur in some 120 validation repertoires. High specificity and sensitivity for cytomegalovirus status were reported for the classifier. There were 164 TCR beta chains listed as cytomegalovirus-associated.

The CDR3 totals 14 residues. Germline V lookup: CDR1 SGHRS, CDR2 YFSETQ. The ends were cut back, 7 bases at V and 3 bases at J, with 17 bases in the middle. Libraries were prepared by immunoSEQ multiplex PCR; TCRdb keeps only in-frame clonotypes and omits some of them. Of approximately 210,000 clones in the sample, around 90% were seen once. This clone was observed a few times. Its antigen is unknown. What was sequenced was PBMCs. This receptor was taken from a woman under 30 in good health and CMV-seronegative. The V call is TRBV5-1, the J call TRBJ2-7; D possibly corresponds to TRBD2 (6 bases). The CDR3 sequence is CASSPGAGRYEQYF. DNA for the CDR3: TGCGCCAGCTCCCCAGGAGCGGGCCGCTACGAGCAGTACTTC.